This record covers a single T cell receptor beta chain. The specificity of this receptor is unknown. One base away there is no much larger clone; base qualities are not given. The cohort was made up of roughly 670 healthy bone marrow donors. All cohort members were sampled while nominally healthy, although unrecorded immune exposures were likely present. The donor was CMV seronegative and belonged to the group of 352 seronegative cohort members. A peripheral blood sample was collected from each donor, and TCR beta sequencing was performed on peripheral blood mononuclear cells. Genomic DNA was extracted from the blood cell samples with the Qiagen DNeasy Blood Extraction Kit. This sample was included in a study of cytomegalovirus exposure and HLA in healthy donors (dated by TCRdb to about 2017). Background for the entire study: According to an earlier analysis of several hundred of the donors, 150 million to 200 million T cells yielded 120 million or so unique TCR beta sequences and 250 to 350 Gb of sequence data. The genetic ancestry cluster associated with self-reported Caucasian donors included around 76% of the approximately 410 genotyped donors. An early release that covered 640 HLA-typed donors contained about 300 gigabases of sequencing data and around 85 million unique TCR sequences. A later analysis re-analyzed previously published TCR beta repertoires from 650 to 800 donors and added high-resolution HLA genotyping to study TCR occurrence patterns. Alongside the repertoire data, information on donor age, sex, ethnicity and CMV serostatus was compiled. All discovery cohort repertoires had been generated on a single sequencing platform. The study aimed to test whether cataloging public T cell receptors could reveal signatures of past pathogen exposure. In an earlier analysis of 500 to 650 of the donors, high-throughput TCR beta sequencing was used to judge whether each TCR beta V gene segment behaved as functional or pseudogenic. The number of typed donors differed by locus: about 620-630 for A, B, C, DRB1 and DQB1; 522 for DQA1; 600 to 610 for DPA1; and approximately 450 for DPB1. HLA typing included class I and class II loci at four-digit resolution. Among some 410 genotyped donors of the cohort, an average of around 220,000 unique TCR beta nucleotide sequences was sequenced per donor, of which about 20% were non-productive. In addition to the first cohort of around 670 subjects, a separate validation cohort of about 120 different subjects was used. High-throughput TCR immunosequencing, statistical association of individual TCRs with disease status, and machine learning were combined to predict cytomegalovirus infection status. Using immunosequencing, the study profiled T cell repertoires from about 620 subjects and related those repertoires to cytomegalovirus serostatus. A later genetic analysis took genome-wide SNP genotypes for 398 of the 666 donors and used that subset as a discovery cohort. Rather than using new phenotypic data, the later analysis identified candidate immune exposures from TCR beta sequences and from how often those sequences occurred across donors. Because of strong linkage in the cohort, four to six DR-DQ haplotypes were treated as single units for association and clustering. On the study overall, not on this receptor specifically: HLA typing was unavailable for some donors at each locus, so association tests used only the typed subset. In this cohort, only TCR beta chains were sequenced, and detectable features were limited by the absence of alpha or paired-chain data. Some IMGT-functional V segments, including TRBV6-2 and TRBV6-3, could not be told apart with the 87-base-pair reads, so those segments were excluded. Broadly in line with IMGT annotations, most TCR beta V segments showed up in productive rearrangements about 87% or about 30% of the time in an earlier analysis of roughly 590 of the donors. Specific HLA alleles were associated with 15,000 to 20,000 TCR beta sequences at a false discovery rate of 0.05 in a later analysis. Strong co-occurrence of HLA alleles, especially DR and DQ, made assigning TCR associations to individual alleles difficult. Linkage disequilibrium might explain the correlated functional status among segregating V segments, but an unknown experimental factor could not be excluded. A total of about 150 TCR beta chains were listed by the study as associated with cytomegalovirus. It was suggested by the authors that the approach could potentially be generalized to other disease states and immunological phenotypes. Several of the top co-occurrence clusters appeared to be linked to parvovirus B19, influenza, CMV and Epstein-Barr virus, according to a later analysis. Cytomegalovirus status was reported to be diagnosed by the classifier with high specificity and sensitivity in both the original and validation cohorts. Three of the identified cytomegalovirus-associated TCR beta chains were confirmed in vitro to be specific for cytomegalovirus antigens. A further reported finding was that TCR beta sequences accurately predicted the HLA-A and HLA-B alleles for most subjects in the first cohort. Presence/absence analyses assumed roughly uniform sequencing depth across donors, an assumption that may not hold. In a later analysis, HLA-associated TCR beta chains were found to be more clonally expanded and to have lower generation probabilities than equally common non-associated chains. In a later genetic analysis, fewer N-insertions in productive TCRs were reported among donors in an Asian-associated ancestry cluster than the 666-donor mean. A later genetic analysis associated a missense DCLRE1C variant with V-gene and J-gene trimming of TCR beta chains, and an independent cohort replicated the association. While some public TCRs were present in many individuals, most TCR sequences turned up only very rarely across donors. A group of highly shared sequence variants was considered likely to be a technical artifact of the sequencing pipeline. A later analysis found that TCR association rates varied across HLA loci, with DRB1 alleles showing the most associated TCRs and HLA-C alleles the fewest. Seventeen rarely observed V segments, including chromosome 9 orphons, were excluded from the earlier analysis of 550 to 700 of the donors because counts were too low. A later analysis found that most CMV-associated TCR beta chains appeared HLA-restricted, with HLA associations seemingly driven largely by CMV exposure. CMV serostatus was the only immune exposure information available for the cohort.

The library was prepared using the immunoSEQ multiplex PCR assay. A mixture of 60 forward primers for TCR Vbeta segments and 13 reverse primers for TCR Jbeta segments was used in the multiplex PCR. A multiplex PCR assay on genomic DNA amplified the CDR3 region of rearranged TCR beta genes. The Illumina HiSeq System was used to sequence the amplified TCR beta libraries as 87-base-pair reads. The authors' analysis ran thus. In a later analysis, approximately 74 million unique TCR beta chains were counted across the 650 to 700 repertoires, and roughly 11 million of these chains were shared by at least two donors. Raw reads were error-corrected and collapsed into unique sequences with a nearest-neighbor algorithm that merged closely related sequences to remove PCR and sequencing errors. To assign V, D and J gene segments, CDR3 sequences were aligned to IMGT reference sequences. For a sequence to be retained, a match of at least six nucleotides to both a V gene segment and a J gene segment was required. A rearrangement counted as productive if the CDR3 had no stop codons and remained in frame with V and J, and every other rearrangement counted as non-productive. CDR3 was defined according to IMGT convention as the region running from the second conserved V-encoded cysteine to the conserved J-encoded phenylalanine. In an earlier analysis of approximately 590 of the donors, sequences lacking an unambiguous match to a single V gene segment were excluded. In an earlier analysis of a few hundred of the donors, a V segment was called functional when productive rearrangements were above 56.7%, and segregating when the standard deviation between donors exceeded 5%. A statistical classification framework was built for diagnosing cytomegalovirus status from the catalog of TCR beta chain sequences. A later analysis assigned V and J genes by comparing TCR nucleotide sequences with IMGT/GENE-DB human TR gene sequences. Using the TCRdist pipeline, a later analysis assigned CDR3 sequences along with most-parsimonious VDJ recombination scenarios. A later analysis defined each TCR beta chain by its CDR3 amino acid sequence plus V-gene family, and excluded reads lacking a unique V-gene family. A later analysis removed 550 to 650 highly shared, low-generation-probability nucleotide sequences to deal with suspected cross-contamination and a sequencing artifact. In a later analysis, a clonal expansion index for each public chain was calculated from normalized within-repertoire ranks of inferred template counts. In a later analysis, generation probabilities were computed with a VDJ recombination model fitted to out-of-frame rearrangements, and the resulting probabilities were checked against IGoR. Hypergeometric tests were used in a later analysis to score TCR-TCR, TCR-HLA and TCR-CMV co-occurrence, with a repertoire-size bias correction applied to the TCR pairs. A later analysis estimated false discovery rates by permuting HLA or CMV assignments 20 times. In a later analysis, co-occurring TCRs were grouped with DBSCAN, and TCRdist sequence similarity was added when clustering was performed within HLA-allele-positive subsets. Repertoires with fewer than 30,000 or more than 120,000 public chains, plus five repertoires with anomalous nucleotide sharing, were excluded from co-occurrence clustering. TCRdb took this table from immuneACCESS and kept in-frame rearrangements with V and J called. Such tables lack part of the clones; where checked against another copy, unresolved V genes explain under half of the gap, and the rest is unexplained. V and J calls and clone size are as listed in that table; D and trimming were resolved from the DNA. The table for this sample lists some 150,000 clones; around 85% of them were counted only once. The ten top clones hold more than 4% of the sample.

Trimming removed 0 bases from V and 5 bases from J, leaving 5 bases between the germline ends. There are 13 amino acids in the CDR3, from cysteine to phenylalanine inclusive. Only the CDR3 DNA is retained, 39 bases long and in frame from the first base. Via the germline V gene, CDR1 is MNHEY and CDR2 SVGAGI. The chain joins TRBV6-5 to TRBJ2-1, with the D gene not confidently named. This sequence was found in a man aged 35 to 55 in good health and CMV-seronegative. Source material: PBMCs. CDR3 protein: CASSYSRDNEQFF. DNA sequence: TGTGCCAGCAGTTACTCACGGGACAATGAGCAGTTCTTC.